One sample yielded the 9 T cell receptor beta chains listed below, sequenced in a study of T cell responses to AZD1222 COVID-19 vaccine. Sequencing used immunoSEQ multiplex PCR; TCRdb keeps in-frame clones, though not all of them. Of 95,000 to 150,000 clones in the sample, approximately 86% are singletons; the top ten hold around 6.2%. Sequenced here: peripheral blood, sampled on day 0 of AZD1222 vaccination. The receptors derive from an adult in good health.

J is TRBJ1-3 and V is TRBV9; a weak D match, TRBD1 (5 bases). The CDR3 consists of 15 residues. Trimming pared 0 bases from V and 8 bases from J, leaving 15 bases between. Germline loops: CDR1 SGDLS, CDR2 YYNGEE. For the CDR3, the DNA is TGTGCCAGCAGCGTAGTTGGGGGTCATAGGGACACCATATATTTT. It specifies CASSVVGGHRDTIYF.

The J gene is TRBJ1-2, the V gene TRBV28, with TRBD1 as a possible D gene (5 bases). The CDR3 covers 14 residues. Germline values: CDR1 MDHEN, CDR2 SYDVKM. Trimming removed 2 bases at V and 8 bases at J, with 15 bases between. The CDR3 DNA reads TGTGCCAGCAGTTTAGGACCGGGGGGGGAAGGCTACACCTTC. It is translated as CASSLGPGGEGYTF.

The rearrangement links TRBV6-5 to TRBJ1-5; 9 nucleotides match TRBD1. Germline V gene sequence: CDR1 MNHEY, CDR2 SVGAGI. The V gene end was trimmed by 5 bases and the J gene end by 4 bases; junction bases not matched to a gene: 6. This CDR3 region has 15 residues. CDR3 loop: CASSPGQGMNQPQHF. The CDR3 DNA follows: TGTGCCAGCAGTCCGGGACAGGGTATGAATCAGCCCCAGCATTTT.

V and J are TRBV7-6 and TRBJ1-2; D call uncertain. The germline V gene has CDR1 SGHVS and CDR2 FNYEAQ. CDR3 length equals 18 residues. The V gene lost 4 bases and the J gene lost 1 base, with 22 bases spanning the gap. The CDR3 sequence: CASSSRLSRGNINYGYTF. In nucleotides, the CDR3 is TGTGCCAGCAGCTCCAGACTCTCCCGGGGAAACATTAACTATGGCTACACCTTC.

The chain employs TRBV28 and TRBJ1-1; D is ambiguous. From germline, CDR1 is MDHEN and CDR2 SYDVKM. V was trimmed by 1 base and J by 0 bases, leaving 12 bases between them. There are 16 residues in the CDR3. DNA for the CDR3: TGTGCCAGCAGTTTATCGGACCTGATCATGAACACTGAAGCTTTCTTT. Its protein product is CASSLSDLIMNTEAFF. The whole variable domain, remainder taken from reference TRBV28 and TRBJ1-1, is DVKVTQSSRYLVKRTGEKVFLECVQDMDHENMFWYRQDPGLGLRLIYFSYDVKMKEKGDIPEGYSVSREKKERFSLILESASTNQTSMYLCASSLSDLIMNTEAFFGQGTRLTVV.

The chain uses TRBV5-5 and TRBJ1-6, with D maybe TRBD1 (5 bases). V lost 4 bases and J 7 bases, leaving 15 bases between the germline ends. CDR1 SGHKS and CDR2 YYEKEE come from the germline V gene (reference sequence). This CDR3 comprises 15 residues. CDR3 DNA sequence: TGTGCCAGCAGCCCTGGAACAGGACGGAATTCACCCCTCCACTTT. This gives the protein CASSPGTGRNSPLHF.

The CDR3 DNA reads as TGTGCCAGTAGTATCGGGAACACCGGGGAGCTGTTTTTT. Translating it yields CASSIGNTGELFF. The chain is built from TRBV19 and TRBJ2-2; D not resolved. The CDR3 sequence is 13 residues long. The germline V gene has CDR1 LNHDA and CDR2 SQIVND (reference sequence). The V end was cut by 3 bases, the J end by 1 base, with 3 bases between.

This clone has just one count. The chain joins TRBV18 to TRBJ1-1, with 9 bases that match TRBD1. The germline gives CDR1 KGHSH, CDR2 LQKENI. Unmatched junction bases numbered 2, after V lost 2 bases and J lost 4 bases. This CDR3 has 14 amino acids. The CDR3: CASSPGTGFTEAFF. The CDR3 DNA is TGTGCCAGCTCACCAGGGACAGGGTTCACTGAAGCTTTCTTT.

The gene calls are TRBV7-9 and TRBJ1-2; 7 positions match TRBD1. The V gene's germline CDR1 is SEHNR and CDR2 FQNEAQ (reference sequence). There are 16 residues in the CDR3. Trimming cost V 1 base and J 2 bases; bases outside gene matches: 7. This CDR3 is CASSLGRQGRNYGYTF. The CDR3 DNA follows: TGTGCCAGCAGCTTAGGGAGACAGGGCAGAAACTATGGCTACACCTTC.